This entry lists 22 T cell receptor beta chains sequenced from one sample in a study of blood T cell repertoires in COVID-19. Measured with immunoSEQ multiplex PCR; TCRdb has only the in-frame clones, and not every one. The top ten hold roughly 5% of the sample, which has 200,000 to 250,000 clones, 83% seen once. The specimen sequenced was PBMCs or T cells enriched from blood (not recorded which). The receptors here all came from a woman aged 45-65 years who had been exposed to COVID-19.

This chain connects TRBV7-2 to TRBJ2-7; D is undetermined. The CDR3 is 13 amino acids. In germline, CDR1 is SGHTA, CDR2 FQGNSA. The germline V and J ends were trimmed by 5 bases and 4 bases, with 12 bases remaining between them. The CDR3 region has the DNA TGTGCCAGCAGCCCCTGGGCCTCGTACGAGCAGTACTTC. This encodes CASSPWASYEQYF.

The chain recombines TRBV29-1 with TRBJ1-5; 7 positions agree with TRBD1. V gave up 5 bases and J gave up 2 bases; unmatched junction bases: 9. The length of the CDR3 is 15 residues. CDR1 is SQVTM, CDR2 ANQGSEA, per germline. Here the CDR3 reads CSVTLTGSGNQPQHF. CDR3 bases: TGCAGCGTTACCTTGACAGGGAGTGGCAATCAGCCCCAGCATTTT.

V is TRBV19 and J is TRBJ1-3; D is uncertain. The CDR3 contains 16 residues. Germline CDR1 and CDR2: LNHDA and SQIVND (reference sequence). Trimming shortened V by 6 bases and J by 2 bases, and 17 bases separated the two germline ends. The CDR3 bases are TGTGCCAGTAGCATGATCCGTTTCAGGACTGGAAACACCATATATTTT. Amino acid sequence: CASSMIRFRTGNTIYF.

This clone was counted once. The chain combines TRBV6-5 with TRBJ1-5, with D possibly being TRBD1 (5 bases). Germline assignment: CDR1 MNHEY and CDR2 SVGAGI. V lost 2 bases, J lost 6 bases, and 11 bases lay in between. CDR3 length equals 14 residues. CDR3 amino acids: CASSYGMGGQPQHF. In DNA, the CDR3 is TGTGCCAGCAGTTACGGTATGGGGGGTCAGCCCCAGCATTTT.

CDR3 bases: TGTGCCAGCTCACGAGAGGCGGGGACAGGGTACTATGGCTACACCTTC. Amino acids: CASSREAGTGYYGYTF. J is TRBJ1-2 and V is TRBV18, with 9 bases identical to TRBD1. V was clipped by 4 bases and J by 3 bases; unmatched bases: 9. The CDR3 length is 16 residues. The germline CDR1 and CDR2 sequences are KGHSH and LQKENI.

The chain combines TRBV7-9 with TRBJ2-7, with D tentatively TRBD2 (6 bases). In germline, CDR1 is SEHNR, CDR2 FQNEAQ (reference sequence). CDR3 length: 14 amino acids. V was cut by 3 bases and J by 7 bases, with 16 bases left in between. The CDR3 nucleotides are TGTGCCAGCAGCTTGATGGGGGGAACGGGGGAGCAGTACTTC. Its protein product is CASSLMGGTGEQYF. Variable domain in full (rest from reference TRBV7-9 and TRBJ2-7): DTGVSQNPRHKITKRGQNVTFRCDPISEHNRLYWYRQTLGQGPEFLTYFQNEAQLEKSRLLSDRFSAERPKGSFSTLEIQRTEQGDSAMYLCASSLMGGTGEQYFGPGTRLTVT.

CDR3 loop: CASSDPGSNQPQHF. The CDR3 DNA sequence: TGTGCCAGCAGTGACCCCGGGAGCAATCAGCCCCAGCATTTT. J is TRBJ1-5 and V is TRBV2; D remains unclear. The CDR3 runs to 14 residues. Between the trimmed V and J ends, which lost 3 bases and 1 base, there was a span of 7 bases. The germline V gene encodes CDR1 SNHLY and CDR2 FYNNEI.

The chain joins TRBV21-1 to TRBJ1-5. TRBV21-1 is an annotated pseudogene. The CDR3 length is 16 residues. The CDR3 spells CASPQPGGAPNQPQHF. CDR3 sequence (DNA): TGTGCCAGCCCCCAACCCGGGGGGGCCCCTAATCAGCCCCAGCATTTT.

The chain combines TRBV28 with TRBJ1-1; tentative D call: TRBD1 (5 bases). Germline V lookup: CDR1 MDHEN, CDR2 SYDVKM. Trimming cost V 3 bases and J 3 bases, with 14 bases left between them. This CDR3 region has 15 residues. The DNA for the CDR3 is TGTGCCAGCAGTTTTGCCGACAGTTATTACACTGAAGCTTTCTTT. Its translation is CASSFADSYYTEAFF. The variable domain in full, completed from reference TRBV28 and TRBJ1-1, reads DVKVTQSSRYLVKRTGEKVFLECVQDMDHENMFWYRQDPGLGLRLIYFSYDVKMKEKGDIPEGYSVSREKKERFSLILESASTNQTSMYLCASSFADSYYTEAFFGQGTRLTVV.

The chain has TRBV7-6 and TRBJ2-2; 15 positions agree with TRBD2. The CDR3 loop spans 17 amino acids. Trimming removed 5 bases from V and 4 bases from J; junction bases left unmatched: 5. Per the germline V gene, CDR1 is SGHVS and CDR2 is FNYEAQ. The CDR3 DNA is TGTGCCAGCAGCCAAAGGACTAGCGGGGGGGCCACCGGGGAGCTGTTTTTT. Translating gives CASSQRTSGGATGELFF.

V usage is TRBV6-4 and J usage is TRBJ2-1; D perhaps matches TRBD1 (6 bases). V lost 3 bases to trimming and J lost 5 bases, with 8 bases between them. Germline V gives CDR1 MRHNA, CDR2 SNTAGT. The CDR3 is 13 amino acids. The CDR3 spells CASSEQGNNEQFF. DNA for the CDR3: TGTGCCAGCAGTGAGCAGGGGAACAATGAGCAGTTCTTC.

The genes are TRBV18 and TRBJ1-1, with unresolved D. Germline lookup yields CDR1 KGHSH and CDR2 LQKENI. This CDR3 contains 17 residues. V lost 4 bases and J lost 0, with 18 bases in between. CDR3 in amino acids: CASSLRNGNSMNTEAFF. CDR3 bases: TGTGCCAGCTCACTTCGCAACGGTAACTCAATGAACACTGAAGCTTTCTTT. Full variable domain (missing parts from reference TRBV18 and TRBJ1-1): NAGVMQNPRHLVRRRGQEARLRCSPMKGHSHVYWYRQLPEEGLKFMVYLQKENIIDESGMPKERFSAEFPKEGPSILRIQQVVRGDSAAYFCASSLRNGNSMNTEAFFGQGTRLTVV.

This clone was picked up a small number of times. V gene TRBV5-6 combines with J gene TRBJ2-7; tentative D call: TRBD2 (6 bases). Germline assignment: CDR1 SGHDT and CDR2 YYEEEE. The germline V and J ends were trimmed by 4 bases and 2 bases, with 13 bases remaining between them. The CDR3 length is 14 residues. Written as DNA, the CDR3 is TGTGCCAGCAGCGAAGAGGGACTGCCCTACGAGCAGTACTTC. Its protein product is CASSEEGLPYEQYF. Using reference TRBV5-6 and TRBJ2-7 for the parts outside the CDR3, the full variable domain is DAGVTQSPTHLIKTRGQQVTLRCSPKSGHDTVSWYQQALGQGPQFIFQYYEEEERQRGNFPDRFSGHQFPNYSSELNVNALLLGDSALYLCASSEEGLPYEQYFGPGTRLTVT.

The rearrangement joins TRBV5-1 to TRBJ2-1; D perhaps matches TRBD1 (5 bases). The V gene lost 0 bases and the J gene lost 5 bases, with 12 bases spanning the gap. CDR1 is SGHRS and CDR2 is YFSETQ in the germline V gene. CDR3 length: 15 residues. CDR3 sequence reads: CASSLGGSRDNEQFF. CDR3 bases: TGCGCCAGCAGCTTGGGGGGCTCCCGGGACAATGAGCAGTTCTTC.

The J gene is TRBJ1-1, the V gene TRBV10-3; D gene unclear. The V gene lost 3 bases and the J gene lost 3 bases, with 8 bases spanning the gap. This CDR3 region has 13 residues. Germline-derived CDR1 and CDR2 are ENHRY and SYGVKD. The CDR3 coding sequence is TGTGCCATCAGTGAAAGAGTACACACTGAAGCTTTCTTT. Its translation: CAISERVHTEAFF.

The chain's CDR3 is CASSIERGSYEQYF. The CDR3 region has the DNA TGTGCCAGTAGTATTGAGCGGGGGTCCTACGAGCAGTACTTC. The rearrangement links TRBV19 to TRBJ2-7; 8 positions match TRBD2. CDR1 LNHDA and CDR2 SQIVND come from the germline V gene (reference sequence). CDR3 length equals 14 residues. The junction had 2 bases not matched to a gene; V was cut back by 3 bases and J by 1 base. Combining the CDR3 with reference TRBV19 and TRBJ2-7 gives the whole variable domain DGGITQSPKYLFRKEGQNVTLSCEQNLNHDAMYWYRQDPGQGLRLIYYSQIVNDFQKGDIAEGYSVSREKKESFPLTVTSAQKNPTAFYLCASSIERGSYEQYFGPGTRLTVT.

This chain joins TRBV18 and TRBJ1-6; a weak D match, TRBD1 (6 bases). This CDR3 spans 16 amino acids. With 6 bases removed from V and 7 bases from J, the gap between germline ends came to 19 bases. Germline values: CDR1 KGHSH, CDR2 LQKENI. CDR3 region: CASSPLPQGQNSPLHF. The CDR3 DNA follows: TGTGCCAGCTCCCCGCTACCACAGGGCCAGAATTCACCCCTCCACTTT.

This rearrangement joins TRBV6-5 to TRBJ1-3; D is unclear. The CDR3 totals 14 residues. V gave up 6 bases and J gave up 2 bases, with 11 bases separating them. Germline V gives CDR1 MNHEY, CDR2 SVGAGI. Here the CDR3 reads CASRAALAGNTIYF. The DNA for the CDR3 is TGTGCCAGCAGGGCGGCGCTGGCTGGAAACACCATATATTTT.

The chain is built from TRBV7-2 and TRBJ2-7, with 7 bases fitting TRBD1. This CDR3 spans 17 amino acids. J was trimmed by 2 bases and V by 5 bases; bases with no gene match: 15. Germline CDR1 reads SGHTA; CDR2 reads FQGNSA. In nucleotides, the CDR3 is TGTGCCAGCAGCCCCTGGCCCCCGGGACAGCAAACCTACGAGCAGTACTTC. It encodes CASSPWPPGQQTYEQYF.

The chain employs TRBV27 and TRBJ2-5; 8 nucleotides agree with TRBD1. V was pared by 10 bases and J by 9 bases, with 13 bases of the junction left unmatched. This CDR3 comprises 13 residues. The germline V gene encodes CDR1 MNHEY and CDR2 SMNVEV (reference sequence). The CDR3 nucleotides are TGTGCCACAGCCCCGGACAGGGAAGTAGCCCAGTACTTC. The encoded protein is CATAPDREVAQYF.

The chain links TRBV4-3 to TRBJ1-1, with D possibly being TRBD1 (6 bases). Deletions cut 0 bases from V and 5 bases from J, with 13 bases between. Germline assignment: CDR1 LGHNA and CDR2 YSLEER. The CDR3 loop spans 15 amino acids. The CDR3 region is CASSQDGGGRTEAFF. The CDR3 coding sequence is TGCGCCAGCAGCCAAGATGGGGGGGGCCGGACTGAAGCTTTCTTT.

V is TRBV19 and J is TRBJ2-2; 8 nucleotides match TRBD1. V gave up 7 bases and J gave up 6 bases; unmatched junction bases: 7. CDR3 length: 14 amino acids. In germline, CDR1 is LNHDA, CDR2 SQIVND (reference sequence). CDR3 DNA: TGTGCCAGTAATGACAGGGGCTCGGCCGGGGAGCTGTTTTTT. Its translation: CASNDRGSAGELFF.